The 13 T cell receptor beta chains listed next were all sequenced from one sample in a study of human T cells and chemical hapten exposure. Time point noted: patch test 2, 6 weeks after DPC sensitization. Stated treatment: therapeutic diphenylcyclopropenone sensitization with weekly scalp DPC. TCRdb re-derived calls from the RACE reads in MiXCR, one entry per CDR3 protein. In the table there are 95,000 or so distinct CDR3 sequences, roughly an eighth of which are singletons. This sample comprised whole blood, obtained in connection with sensitization to the hapten diphenylcyclopropenone (DPC). Every receptor here comes from a middle-aged woman with alopecia areata. Some clones in this sample may be carry-over from other donors' samples.

This chain's CDR3 is CASSPTSRQPQHF. As DNA, the CDR3 is TGTGCCAGCAGCCCAACTAGCAGGCAGCCCCAGCATTTT. The gene calls are TRBV3-1 and TRBJ1-5, with unresolved D. This CDR3 is 13 amino acids long. Trimming cost V 4 bases and J 7 bases, with 11 bases left between them. Looked up from germline, CDR1 is LGHDT and CDR2 is YNNKEL (reference sequence).

In its sample, this clonotype was seen many times. The rearrangement joins TRBV10-1 to TRBJ2-1; 8 bases fit TRBD2. The germline V gene has CDR1 WNHNN and CDR2 SYGVQD (reference sequence). J gave up 7 bases and V 1 base, and 9 bases lay outside the gene matches. The CDR3 is 16 amino acids. CDR3 nucleotide sequence: TGCGCCAGCAGTGAGTTTGGAGGACTAGCCGGAAATGAGCAGTTCTTC. Translating it yields CASSEFGGLAGNEQFF.

This clonotype was seen only a few times. The chain has TRBV7-9 and TRBJ1-2; the D is unclear. The CDR3 has 13 amino acids. The V and J ends lost 0 bases and 6 bases respectively, with 8 bases between them. CDR1 and CDR2 from the germline V gene are SEHNR and FQNEAQ (reference sequence). The CDR3: CASSLAWENGYTF. The CDR3 region has the DNA TGTGCCAGCAGCTTAGCGTGGGAGAATGGCTACACCTTC.

This clonotype was observed at least ten times. V and J are TRBV11-3 and TRBJ2-2; tentatively, D is TRBD1 (5 bases). The CDR3 spans 14 residues. V was cut by 1 base and J by 6 bases, with 9 bases left in between. Germline-derived CDR1 and CDR2 are SGHNT and YENEEA. Here the CDR3 reads CASSLVKGAGELFF. The CDR3 DNA is TGTGCCAGCAGCTTAGTTAAAGGGGCCGGGGAGCTGTTTTTT.

The CDR3: CASSLRGDPLSNQPQHF. CDR3 DNA: TGTGCCAGCAGCTTAAGAGGGGACCCCCTTAGCAATCAGCCCCAGCATTTT. The rearrangement joins TRBV7-9 to TRBJ1-5, with TRBD1 as a possible D gene (5 bases). This CDR3 has 17 amino acids. Germline CDR1 reads SEHNR; CDR2 reads FQNEAQ (reference sequence). The V end lost 2 bases, the J end lost 0 bases, and 14 bases lay between the germline ends.

The gene calls are TRBV4-2 and TRBJ2-3; TRBD2 agrees at 7 bases. This CDR3 region has 18 residues. J was trimmed by 4 bases and V by 2 bases; bases with no gene match: 15. Germline CDR1 LGHNA, CDR2 YNFKEQ. CDR3 bases: TGTGCCAGCAGCCAAAGTGGTCTAGCGGTGGGAGTGGCAGATACGCAGTATTTT. Translating gives CASSQSGLAVGVADTQYF.

The chain is built from TRBV5-4 and TRBJ2-1; TRBD2 matches 14 bases. V lost 5 bases to trimming and J lost 8 bases; unmatched junction nucleotides: 21. The CDR3 extends over 20 amino acids. Germline CDR1 and CDR2: SGHNT and YYREEE (reference sequence). CDR3 sequence: CASRKDPGLAGDGSYDEQFF. The CDR3 nucleotides are TGTGCCAGCAGGAAAGACCCGGGACTAGCGGGAGATGGATCGTACGATGAGCAGTTCTTC.

The chain recombines TRBV4-1 with TRBJ2-2; D not certain. The CDR3 totals 15 residues. Trimming pared 3 bases from V and 5 bases from J, leaving 13 bases between. Per the germline V gene, CDR1 is MGHRA and CDR2 is YSYEKL. For the CDR3, the DNA is TGCGCCAGCAGCCAGTTCCTCACATCGACCGGGGAGCTGTTTTTT. The encoded protein is CASSQFLTSTGELFF.

Ten or more counts support this clonotype. The CDR3 bases are TGTGCCAGCAGTACCCCTAGCGGGATCGCCGGGGAGCTGTTTTTT. Amino acids: CASSTPSGIAGELFF. V usage is TRBV6-2 or TRBV6-3 and J usage is TRBJ2-2, with 9 bases matching TRBD2. Germline lookup yields CDR1 MNHEY and CDR2 SVGEGT. The V segment lost 5 bases and the J segment 6 bases; nucleotides outside the gene matches: 7. The CDR3 runs to 15 residues.

The sample holds many counts of this clonotype. CDR3 in DNA: TGCGCCAGCAGCCAAGAATGGGGACAGGGCACTGAAGCTTTCTTT. As protein: CASSQEWGQGTEAFF. The genes are TRBV4-3 and TRBJ1-1, with 9 bases identical to TRBD1. The J segment lost 4 bases and the V segment lost 0 bases, leaving 3 bases of the junction unmatched. Germline CDR1 and CDR2: LGHNA and YSLEER. This CDR3 spans 15 amino acids.

J is TRBJ1-1 and V is TRBV7-3; TRBD1 matches 8 bases. Unmatched junction bases numbered 5, after V lost 5 bases and J lost 6 bases. This CDR3 comprises 13 residues. Germline CDR1 and CDR2: SGHTA and FQGTGA. DNA for the CDR3: TGTGCCAGCAGCCCAAGGGGACAGGCTGAAGCTTTCTTT. Amino acid sequence: CASSPRGQAEAFF.

This clonotype came up many times. The chain is built from TRBV20-1 and TRBJ1-5; TRBD1 might be the D (5 bases). In germline, CDR1 is DFQATT, CDR2 SNEGSKA (reference sequence). V was clipped by 1 base and J by 5 bases, with 9 bases between them. There are 13 residues in the CDR3. The DNA for the CDR3 is TGCAGTGCTAGAGGCAGGGAATATCAGCCCCAGCATTTT. This translates into CSARGREYQPQHF.

This clonotype was seen at least ten times. This rearrangement joins TRBV4-2 to TRBJ1-3; D is perhaps TRBD1 (5 bases). CDR1 is LGHNA, CDR2 YNFKEQ, per germline. This CDR3 region has 17 residues. The V and J ends lost 3 bases and 1 base respectively, with 16 bases between them. The CDR3 reads CASSQDAGRGSGNTIYF. For the CDR3, the DNA is TGTGCCAGCAGCCAGGATGCCGGTAGGGGTTCTGGAAACACCATATATTTT.